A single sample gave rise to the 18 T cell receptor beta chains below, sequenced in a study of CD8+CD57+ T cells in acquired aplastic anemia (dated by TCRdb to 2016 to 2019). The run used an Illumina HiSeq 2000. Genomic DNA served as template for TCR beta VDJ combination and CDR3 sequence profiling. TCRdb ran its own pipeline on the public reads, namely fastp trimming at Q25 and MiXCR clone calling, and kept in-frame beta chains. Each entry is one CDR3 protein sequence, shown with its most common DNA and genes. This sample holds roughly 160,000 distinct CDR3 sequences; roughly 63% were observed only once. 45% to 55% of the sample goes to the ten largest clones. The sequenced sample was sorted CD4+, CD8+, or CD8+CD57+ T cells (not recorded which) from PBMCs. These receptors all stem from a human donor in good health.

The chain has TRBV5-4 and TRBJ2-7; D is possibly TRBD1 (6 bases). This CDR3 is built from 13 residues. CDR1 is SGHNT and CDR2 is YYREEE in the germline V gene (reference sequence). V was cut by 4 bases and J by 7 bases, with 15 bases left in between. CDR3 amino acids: CASSNRGQSEQYF. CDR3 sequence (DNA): TGTGCCAGCAGCAATAGAGGACAGTCGGAGCAGTACTTC.

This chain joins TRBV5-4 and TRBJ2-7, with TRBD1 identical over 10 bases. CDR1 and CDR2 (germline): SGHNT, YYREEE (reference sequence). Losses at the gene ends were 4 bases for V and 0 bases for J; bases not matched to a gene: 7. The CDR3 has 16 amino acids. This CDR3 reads CASSQGTGDSSYEQYF. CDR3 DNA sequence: TGTGCCAGCAGCCAGGGGACAGGGGACAGCTCCTACGAGCAGTACTTC.

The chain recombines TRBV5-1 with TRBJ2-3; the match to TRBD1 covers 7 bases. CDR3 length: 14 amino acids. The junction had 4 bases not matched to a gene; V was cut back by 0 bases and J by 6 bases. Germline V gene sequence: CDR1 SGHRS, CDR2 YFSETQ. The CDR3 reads CASSLDRGWDTQYF. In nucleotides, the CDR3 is TGCGCCAGCAGCTTGGACAGGGGATGGGATACGCAGTATTTT. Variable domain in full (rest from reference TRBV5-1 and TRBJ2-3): KAGVTQTPRYLIKTRGQQVTLSCSPISGHRSVSWYQQTPGQGLQFLFEYFSETQRNKGNFPGRFSGRQFSNSRSEMNVSTLELGDSALYLCASSLDRGWDTQYFGPGTRLTVL.

The CDR3 coding sequence is TGTGCCAGCAGCCCCAGGGGGGTGTTTAACGAGCAGTACTTC. Protein sequence: CASSPRGVFNEQYF. V and J are TRBV7-8 and TRBJ2-7; D is perhaps TRBD1 (7 bases). Germline-derived CDR1 and CDR2 are SGHVS and FQNEAQ. The CDR3 totals 14 residues. V was cut by 5 bases and J by 5 bases, with 16 bases left in between.

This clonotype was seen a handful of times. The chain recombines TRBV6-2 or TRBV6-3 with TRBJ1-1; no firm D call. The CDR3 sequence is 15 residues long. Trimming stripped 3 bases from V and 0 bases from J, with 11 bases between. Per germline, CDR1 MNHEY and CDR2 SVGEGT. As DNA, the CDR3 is TGTGCCAGCAGTTATCAGCGGCTAATGAACACTGAAGCTTTCTTT. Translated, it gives CASSYQRLMNTEAFF.

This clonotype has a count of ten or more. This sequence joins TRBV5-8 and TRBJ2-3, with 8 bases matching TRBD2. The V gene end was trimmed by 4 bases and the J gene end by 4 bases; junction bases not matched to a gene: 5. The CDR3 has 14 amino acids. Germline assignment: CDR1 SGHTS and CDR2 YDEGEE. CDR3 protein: CASSPGLAADTQYF. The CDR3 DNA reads TGTGCCAGCAGCCCCGGACTAGCCGCAGATACGCAGTATTTT.

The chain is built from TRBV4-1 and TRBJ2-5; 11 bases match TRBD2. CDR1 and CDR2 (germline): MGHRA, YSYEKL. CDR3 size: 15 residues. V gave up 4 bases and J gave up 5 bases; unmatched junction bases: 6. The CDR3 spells CASSLLAGGSETQYF. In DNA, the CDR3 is TGCGCCAGCAGCCTTCTAGCGGGGGGATCTGAGACCCAGTACTTC.

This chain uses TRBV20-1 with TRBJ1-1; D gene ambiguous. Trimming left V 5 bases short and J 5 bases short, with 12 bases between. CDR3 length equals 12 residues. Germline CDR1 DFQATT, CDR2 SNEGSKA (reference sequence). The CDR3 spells CSAQYIQTEAFF. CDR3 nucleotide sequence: TGCAGTGCTCAGTACATCCAGACTGAAGCTTTCTTT.

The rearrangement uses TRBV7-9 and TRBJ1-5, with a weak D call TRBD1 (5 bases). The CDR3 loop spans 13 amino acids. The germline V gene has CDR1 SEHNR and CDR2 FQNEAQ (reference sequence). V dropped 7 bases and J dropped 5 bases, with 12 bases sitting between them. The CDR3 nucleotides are TGTGCCAGCACCAACGGGGGTGATCAGCCCCAGCATTTT. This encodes CASTNGGDQPQHF.

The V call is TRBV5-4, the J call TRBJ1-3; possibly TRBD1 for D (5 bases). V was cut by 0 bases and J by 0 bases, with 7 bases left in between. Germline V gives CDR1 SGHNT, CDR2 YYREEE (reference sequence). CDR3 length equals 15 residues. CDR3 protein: CASSLGGHSGNTIYF. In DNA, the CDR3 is TGTGCCAGCAGCTTGGGAGGACACTCTGGAAACACCATATATTTT.

CDR3 residues: CASSFNTGELFF. The CDR3 coding sequence is TGTGCCAGCAGCTTTAACACCGGGGAGCTGTTTTTT. This rearrangement joins TRBV7-3 to TRBJ2-2, with D unclear. Per germline, CDR1 SGHTA and CDR2 FQGTGA. The CDR3 loop spans 12 amino acids. Deletions cut 3 bases from V and 2 bases from J, with 1 base between.

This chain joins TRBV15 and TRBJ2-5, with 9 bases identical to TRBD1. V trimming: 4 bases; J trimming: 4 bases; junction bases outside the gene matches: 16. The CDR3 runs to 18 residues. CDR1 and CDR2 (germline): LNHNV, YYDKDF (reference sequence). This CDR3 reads CATSINKVGTGWRETQYF. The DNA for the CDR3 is TGTGCCACCAGCATTAATAAAGTGGGGACAGGGTGGCGAGAGACCCAGTACTTC.

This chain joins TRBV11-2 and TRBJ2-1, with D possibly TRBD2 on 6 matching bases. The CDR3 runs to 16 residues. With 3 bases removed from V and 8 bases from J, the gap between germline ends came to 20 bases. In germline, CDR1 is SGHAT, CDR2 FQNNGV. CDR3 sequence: CASSFGGKGFGDEQFF. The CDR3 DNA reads TGTGCCAGCAGCTTCGGGGGTAAGGGCTTCGGGGATGAGCAGTTCTTC.

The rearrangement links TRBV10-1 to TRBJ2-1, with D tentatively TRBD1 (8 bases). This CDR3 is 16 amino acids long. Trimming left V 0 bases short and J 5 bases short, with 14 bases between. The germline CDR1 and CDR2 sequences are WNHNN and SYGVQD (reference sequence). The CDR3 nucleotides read TGCGCCAGCAGTGAGTCAGTACAGGGGGGGGACAATGAGCAGTTCTTC. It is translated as CASSESVQGGDNEQFF.

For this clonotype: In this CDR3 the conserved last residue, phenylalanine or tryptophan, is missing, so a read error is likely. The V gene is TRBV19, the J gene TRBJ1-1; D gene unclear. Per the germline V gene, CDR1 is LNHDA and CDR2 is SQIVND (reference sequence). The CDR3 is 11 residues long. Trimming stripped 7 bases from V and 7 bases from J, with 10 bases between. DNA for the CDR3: TGTGCCAGTAAAGAGGGTGGTGAAGCTTTCCTT. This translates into CASKEGGEAFL.

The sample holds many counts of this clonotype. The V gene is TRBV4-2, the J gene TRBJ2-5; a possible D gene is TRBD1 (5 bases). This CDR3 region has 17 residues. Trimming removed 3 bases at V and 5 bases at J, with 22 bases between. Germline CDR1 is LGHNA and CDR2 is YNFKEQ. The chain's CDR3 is CASSHDSPWPQGETQYF. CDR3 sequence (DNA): TGTGCCAGCAGCCACGATTCCCCGTGGCCCCAGGGCGAGACCCAGTACTTC.

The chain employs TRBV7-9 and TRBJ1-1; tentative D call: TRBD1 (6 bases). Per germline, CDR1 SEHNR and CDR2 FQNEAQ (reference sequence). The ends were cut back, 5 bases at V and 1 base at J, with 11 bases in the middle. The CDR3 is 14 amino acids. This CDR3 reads CASSTQGRNTEAFF. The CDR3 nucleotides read TGTGCCAGCAGCACCCAGGGGAGGAACACTGAAGCTTTCTTT.

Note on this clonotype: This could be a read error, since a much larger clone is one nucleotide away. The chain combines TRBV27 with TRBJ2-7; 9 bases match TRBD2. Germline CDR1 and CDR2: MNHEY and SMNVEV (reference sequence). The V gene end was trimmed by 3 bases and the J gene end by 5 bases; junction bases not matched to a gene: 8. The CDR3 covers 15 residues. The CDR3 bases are TGTGCCAGCAGTTTTCGAGCGGGAGGCGCCCACGAGCAGTACTTC. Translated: CASSFRAGGAHEQYF.